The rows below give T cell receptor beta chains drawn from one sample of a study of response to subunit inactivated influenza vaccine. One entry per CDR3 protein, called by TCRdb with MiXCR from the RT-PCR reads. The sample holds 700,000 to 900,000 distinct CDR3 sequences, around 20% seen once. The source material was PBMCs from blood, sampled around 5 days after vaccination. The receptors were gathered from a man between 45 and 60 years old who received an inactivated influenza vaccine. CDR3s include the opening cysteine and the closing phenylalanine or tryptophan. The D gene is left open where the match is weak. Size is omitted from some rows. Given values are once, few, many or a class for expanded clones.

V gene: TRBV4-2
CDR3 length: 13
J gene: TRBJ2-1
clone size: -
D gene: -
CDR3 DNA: TGTGCCAGCAGCCACCTCTCCATTAATGAGCAGTTCTTC
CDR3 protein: CASSHLSINEQFF

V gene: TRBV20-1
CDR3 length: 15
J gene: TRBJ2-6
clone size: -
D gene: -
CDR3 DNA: TGCAGTGTTATTCCGGGGAGCTCTGGGGCCAACGTCCTGACTTTC
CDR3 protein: CSVIPGSSGANVLTF

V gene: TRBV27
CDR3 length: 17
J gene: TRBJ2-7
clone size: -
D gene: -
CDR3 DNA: TGTGCCAGCAACGTGGTTGACACCGGGCATGAGGACTACGAGCAGTACTTC
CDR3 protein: CASNVVDTGHEDYEQYF

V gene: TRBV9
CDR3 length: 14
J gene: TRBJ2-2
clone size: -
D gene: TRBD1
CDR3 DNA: TGTGCCAGCACCGTGACAGGGGTCACCGGGGAGCTGTTTTTT
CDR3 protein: CASTVTGVTGELFF

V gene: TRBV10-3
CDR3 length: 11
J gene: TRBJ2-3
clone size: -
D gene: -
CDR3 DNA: TGTGCCATCAGTGAGGAAGATACGCAGTATTTT
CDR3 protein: CAISEEDTQYF

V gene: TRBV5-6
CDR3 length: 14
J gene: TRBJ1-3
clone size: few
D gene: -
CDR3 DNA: TGTGCCAGCAGCTTGAGGGCCCCAGGAAACACCATATATTTT
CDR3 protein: CASSLRAPGNTIYF

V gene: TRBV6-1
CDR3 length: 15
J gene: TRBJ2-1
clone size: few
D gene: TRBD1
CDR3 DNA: TGTGCCAGCAGGGACGACAGGGTAAACTACAATGAGCAGTTCTTC
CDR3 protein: CASRDDRVNYNEQFF

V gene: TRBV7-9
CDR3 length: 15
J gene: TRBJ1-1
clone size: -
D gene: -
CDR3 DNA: TGTGCCAGCAGCTTAGCGCGGATGGGGAACACTGAAGCTTTCTTT
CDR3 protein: CASSLARMGNTEAFF

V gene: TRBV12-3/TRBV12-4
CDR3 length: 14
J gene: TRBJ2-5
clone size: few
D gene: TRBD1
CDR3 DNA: TGTGCCAGCAGTACTGGGACAGCCCAAGAGACCCAGTACTTC
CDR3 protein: CASSTGTAQETQYF

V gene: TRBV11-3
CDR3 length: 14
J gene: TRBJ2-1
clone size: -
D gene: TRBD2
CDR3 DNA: TGTGCCAGCAGCATTAGCGGGGGAGTCAATGAGCAGTTCTTC
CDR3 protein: CASSISGGVNEQFF

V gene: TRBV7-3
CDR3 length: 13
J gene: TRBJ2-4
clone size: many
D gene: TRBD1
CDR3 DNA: TGTGCCAGCAGCCCAGGGGGCCGGGGAATTCAGTACTTC
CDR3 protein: CASSPGGRGIQYF

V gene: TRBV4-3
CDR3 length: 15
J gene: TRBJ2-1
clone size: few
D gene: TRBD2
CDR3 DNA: TGCGCCAGCAGCCAAGACCGGGGAGGGACCAATGAGCAGTTCTTC
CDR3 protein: CASSQDRGGTNEQFF

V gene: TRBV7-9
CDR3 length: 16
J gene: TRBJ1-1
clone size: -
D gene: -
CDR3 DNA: TGTGCCAGCAGGCGGCACAGGGACCAGGGGAACACTGAAGCTTTCTTT
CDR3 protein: CASRRHRDQGNTEAFF

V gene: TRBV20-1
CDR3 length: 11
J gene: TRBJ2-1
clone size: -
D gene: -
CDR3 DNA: TGCAGTGCTAGAGCGAGGGTAGGTTCGTTCTTC
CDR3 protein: CSARARVGSFF

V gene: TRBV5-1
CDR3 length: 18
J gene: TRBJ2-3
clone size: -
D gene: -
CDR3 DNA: TGCGCCAGCAGCTTGGGATTCAAGGGGCCCACCTTCACAGATACGCAGTATTTT
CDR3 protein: CASSLGFKGPTFTDTQYF

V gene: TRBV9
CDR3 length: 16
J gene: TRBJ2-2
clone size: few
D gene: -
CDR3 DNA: TGTGCCAGCAGCGTAGAGGTTAACCCGAACACCGGGGAGCTGTTTTTT
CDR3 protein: CASSVEVNPNTGELFF

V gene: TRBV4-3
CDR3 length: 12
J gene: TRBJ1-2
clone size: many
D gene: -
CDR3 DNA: TGCGCCAGCAGCCAAGATGGGCGGGGCCCGATATTC
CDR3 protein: CASSQDGRGPIF

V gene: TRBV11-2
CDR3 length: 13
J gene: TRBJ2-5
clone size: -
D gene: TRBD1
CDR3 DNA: TGTGCCAGCAGCATAGGGACAGCAGGGGTCCAGTACTTC
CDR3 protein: CASSIGTAGVQYF

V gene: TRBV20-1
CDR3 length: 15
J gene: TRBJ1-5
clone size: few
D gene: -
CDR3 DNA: TGCAGTGCTATTTTCCCAGGGACGCGCAATCAGCCCCAGCATTTT
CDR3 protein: CSAIFPGTRNQPQHF

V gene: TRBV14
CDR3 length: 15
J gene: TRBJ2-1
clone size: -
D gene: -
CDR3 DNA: TGTGCCAGCAGCCCCGGGGGTAGAGGCTACATTGAGCAGTTCTTC
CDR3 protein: CASSPGGRGYIEQFF

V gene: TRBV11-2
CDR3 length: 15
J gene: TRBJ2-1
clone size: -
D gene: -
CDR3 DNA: TGTGCCAGCAGCTTAGCCGGTAGCTTGGCTTCTGAGCAGTTCTTC
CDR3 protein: CASSLAGSLASEQFF

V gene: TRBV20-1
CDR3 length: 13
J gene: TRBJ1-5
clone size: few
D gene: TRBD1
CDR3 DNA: TGCAGTGCTAGGAGGGGGCTCAATCAGCCCCAGCATTTT
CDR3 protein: CSARRGLNQPQHF

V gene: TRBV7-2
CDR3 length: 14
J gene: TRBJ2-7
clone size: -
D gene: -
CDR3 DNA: TGTGCCAGCAGCTTGTCGCGAGGGGTGGGCGAGCAGTACTTC
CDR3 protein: CASSLSRGVGEQYF

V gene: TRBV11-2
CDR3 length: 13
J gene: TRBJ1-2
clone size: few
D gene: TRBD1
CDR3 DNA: TGTGCCAGCAGCTACCAGACAGGGACTGGCTACACCTTC
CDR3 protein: CASSYQTGTGYTF

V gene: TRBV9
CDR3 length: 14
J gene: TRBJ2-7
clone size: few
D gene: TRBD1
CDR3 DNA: TGTGCCAGCAGCGTAATGACAGGGTCCCACGAGCAGTACTTC
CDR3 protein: CASSVMTGSHEQYF

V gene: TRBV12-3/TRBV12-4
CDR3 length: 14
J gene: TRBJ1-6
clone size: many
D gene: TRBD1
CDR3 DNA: TGTGCCAGCAGTGGACAGGGGTTCAATTCACCCCTCCACTTT
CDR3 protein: CASSGQGFNSPLHF

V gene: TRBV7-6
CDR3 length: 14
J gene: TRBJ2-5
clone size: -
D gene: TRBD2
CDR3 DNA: TGTGCCAGCAGAGGTGGTTGGGGGGGAGAGACCCAGTACTTC
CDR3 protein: CASRGGWGGETQYF

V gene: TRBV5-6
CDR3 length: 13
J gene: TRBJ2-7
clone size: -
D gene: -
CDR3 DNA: TGTGCCAGCAGCTTCCGCGACAATTCCGAGCAGTACTTC
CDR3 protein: CASSFRDNSEQYF

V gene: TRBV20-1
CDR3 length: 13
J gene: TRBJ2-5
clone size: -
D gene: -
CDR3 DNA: TGCAGTGCTAGAGGAACAGGGTGTGGGACCCAGTACTTC
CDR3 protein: CSARGTGCGTQYF

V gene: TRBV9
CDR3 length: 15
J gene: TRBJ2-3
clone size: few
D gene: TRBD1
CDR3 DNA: TGTGCCAGCAGCCCTTGGGACAGGGGGTCAGATACGCAGTATTTT
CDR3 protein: CASSPWDRGSDTQYF

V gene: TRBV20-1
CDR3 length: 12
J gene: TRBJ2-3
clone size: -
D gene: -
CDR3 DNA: TGCAGTGCTCTACCTGCTGCAGATACGCAGTATTTT
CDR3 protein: CSALPAADTQYF

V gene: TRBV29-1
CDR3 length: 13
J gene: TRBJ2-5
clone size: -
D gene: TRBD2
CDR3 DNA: TGCAGCGTAAGCGGGAGTGGGCCAGAGACCCAGTACTTC
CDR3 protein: CSVSGSGPETQYF

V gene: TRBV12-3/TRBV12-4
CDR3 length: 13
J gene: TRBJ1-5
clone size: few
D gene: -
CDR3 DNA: TGTGCCAGCAGCCACAGTGAGAATCAGCCCCAGCATTTT
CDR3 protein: CASSHSENQPQHF

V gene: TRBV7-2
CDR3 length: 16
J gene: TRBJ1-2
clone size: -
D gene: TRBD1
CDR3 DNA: TGTGCCAGCAGCTTAAGAAGGACAGGGGACTTCGGAGGCTACACCTTC
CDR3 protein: CASSLRRTGDFGGYTF

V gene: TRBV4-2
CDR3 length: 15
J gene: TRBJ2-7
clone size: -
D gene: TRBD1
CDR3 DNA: TGTGCCAGCAGCCAGGTTACCAGGGGGCTTGGGGAGCAGTACTTC
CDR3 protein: CASSQVTRGLGEQYF

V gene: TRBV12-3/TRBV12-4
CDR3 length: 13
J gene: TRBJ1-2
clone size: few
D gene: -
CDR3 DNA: TGTGCCAGCAGTTTCGGACCCGTATATGGCTACACCTTC
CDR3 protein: CASSFGPVYGYTF

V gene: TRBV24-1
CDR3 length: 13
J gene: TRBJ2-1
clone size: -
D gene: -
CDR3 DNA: TGTGCCACCAGTATAGCTGGGTCCAATGAGCAGTTCTTC
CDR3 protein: CATSIAGSNEQFF

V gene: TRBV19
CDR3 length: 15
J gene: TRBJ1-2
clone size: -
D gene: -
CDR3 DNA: TGTGCCAGTAGTATCGAGACAAGGGGAAACTATGGCTACACCTTC
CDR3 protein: CASSIETRGNYGYTF

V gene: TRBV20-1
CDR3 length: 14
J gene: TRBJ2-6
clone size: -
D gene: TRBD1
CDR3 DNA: TGCAGTGCTAGGACAGGGCCTGGGGCCAACGTCCTGACTTTC
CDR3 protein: CSARTGPGANVLTF

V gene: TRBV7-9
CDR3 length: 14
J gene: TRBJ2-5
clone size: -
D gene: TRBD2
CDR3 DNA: TGTGCCAGCAGCCTCCGGGACTACGAAGAGACCCAGTACTTC
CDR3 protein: CASSLRDYEETQYF

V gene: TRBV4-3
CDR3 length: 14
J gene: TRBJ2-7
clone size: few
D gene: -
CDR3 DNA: TGCGCCAGCAGCCAAGACCGGACAGCTCACGAGCAGTACTTC
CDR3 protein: CASSQDRTAHEQYF

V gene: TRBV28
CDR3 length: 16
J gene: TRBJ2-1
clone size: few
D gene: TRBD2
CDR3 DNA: TGTGCCAGCAGCCTCGGACTAGCGGGAGACTGGAATGAGCAGTTCTTC
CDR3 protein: CASSLGLAGDWNEQFF

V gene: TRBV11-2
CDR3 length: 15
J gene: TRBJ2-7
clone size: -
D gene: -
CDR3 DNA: TGTGCCAGCAGCTTAGCAGGGGCCGGCTTCCACGAGCAGTACTTC
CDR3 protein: CASSLAGAGFHEQYF

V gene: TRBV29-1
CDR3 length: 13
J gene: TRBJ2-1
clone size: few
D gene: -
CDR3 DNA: TGCAGCGTTGATGTGTGGGGTGACAATGAGCAGTTCTTC
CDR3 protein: CSVDVWGDNEQFF

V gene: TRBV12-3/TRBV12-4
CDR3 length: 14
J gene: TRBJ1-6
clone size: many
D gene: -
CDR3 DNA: TGTGCCAGCACCCTCGGACCGGTAAATTCACCCCTCCACTTT
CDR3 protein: CASTLGPVNSPLHF

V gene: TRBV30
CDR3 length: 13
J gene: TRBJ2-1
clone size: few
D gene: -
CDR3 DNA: TGTGCCTGGAGTCTGGAACGTGTTGGTGAGCAGTTCTTC
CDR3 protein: CAWSLERVGEQFF

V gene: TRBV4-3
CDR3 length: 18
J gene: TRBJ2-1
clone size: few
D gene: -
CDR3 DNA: TGCGCCAGCAGCCAAGAAGCGAATGGCGGGGCGCACTACAATGAGCAGTTCTTC
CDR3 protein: CASSQEANGGAHYNEQFF

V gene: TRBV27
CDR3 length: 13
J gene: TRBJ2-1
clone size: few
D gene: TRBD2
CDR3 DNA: TGTGCCAGCATGCAGGGACTAAACAATGAGCAGTTCTTC
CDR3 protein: CASMQGLNNEQFF

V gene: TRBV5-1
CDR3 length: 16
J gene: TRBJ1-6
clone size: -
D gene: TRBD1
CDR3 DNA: TGCGCCAGCAGCACCGGGACAGGGGGACATTATTCACCCCTCCACTTT
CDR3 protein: CASSTGTGGHYSPLHF

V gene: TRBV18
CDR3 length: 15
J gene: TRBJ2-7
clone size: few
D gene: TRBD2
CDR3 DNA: TGTGCCAGCCGGGTCGCTAGCGGGAGTTTATACGAGCAGTACTTC
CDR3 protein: CASRVASGSLYEQYF

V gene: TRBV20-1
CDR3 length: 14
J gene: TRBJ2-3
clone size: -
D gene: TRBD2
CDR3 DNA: TGCAGTGGTAGGGGCGGGGGGGCCACAGATACGCAGTATTTT
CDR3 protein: CSGRGGGATDTQYF

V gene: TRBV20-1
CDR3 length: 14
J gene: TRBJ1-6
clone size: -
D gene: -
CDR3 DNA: TGCAGTGCTAGAGTGGGAACGGCGGATTCACCCCTCCACTTT
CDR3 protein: CSARVGTADSPLHF

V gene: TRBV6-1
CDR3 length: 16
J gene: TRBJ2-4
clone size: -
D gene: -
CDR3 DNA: TGTGCCAGCAGTGAAGCGCAGGGATTGGCCAAAAACATTCAGTACTTC
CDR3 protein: CASSEAQGLAKNIQYF

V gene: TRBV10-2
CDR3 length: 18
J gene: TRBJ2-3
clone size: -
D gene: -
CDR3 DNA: TGCGCCAGCAGTGATTGGAAGGGCAGGGTTCCTTCCACAGATACGCAGTATTTT
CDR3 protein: CASSDWKGRVPSTDTQYF

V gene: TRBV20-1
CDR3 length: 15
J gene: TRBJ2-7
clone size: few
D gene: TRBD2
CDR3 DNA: TGCAGTCCTAGGGGCGGGGGATCCGGTACTGGCGAGCAGTACTTC
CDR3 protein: CSPRGGGSGTGEQYF

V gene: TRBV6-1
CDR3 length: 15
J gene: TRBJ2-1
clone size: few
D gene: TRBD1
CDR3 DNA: TGTGCCAGCAGGGTCGGACAGGGGGCTATTAATGAGCAGTTCTTC
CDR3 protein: CASRVGQGAINEQFF

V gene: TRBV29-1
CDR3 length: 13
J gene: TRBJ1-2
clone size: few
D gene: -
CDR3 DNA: TGCAGCGTTGCCCGGACGGCGGGAGCCGGCTACACCTTC
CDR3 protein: CSVARTAGAGYTF

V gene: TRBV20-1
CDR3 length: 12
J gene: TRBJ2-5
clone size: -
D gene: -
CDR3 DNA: TGCAGTGCTAGTCCAGGATCGGAGACCCAGTACTTC
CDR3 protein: CSASPGSETQYF

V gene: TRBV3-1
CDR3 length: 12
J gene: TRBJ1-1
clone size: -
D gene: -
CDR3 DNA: TGTGCCAGCAGCCAAGTACGCACTGAAGCTTTCTTT
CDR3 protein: CASSQVRTEAFF